This TCR beta chain was sequenced in a study of tumor and adjacent non-tumor tissue in lung cancer. Study details: Some 3.9 million productive TCRbeta reads were obtained per sample on average. General study points: Shorter survival was associated with higher TCR diversity in tumors. Compared with tumor, normal lung showed significantly lower TCR diversity. Normal lung showed higher cumulative top 100 clone frequency than tumor.

No cell sorting was done before RNA was extracted from the tissue. CDR1 and CDR2 (germline): MNHNS, SASEGT. The CDR3 is 15 amino acids. On this clonotype: Antigen specificity is unknown. One end of the junction does not line up with germline, which may come from a read error.

The library came from three nested PCR rounds adapted from ARM-PCR protocols. TCRdb used MiXCR to reprocess the multiplex PCR reads, holding one entry per CDR3 protein. The repertoire holds over 130,000 distinct CDR3 sequences, around 67% seen once, with approximately 18% in the top ten. The chain links TRBV6-1 to TRBJ1-2, with D possibly being TRBD1 (5 bases). The sequence derives from a man aged 55 to 70 with small cell lung cancer. Sample: lung tumor tissue. The CDR3 nucleotides are TGTGCCAGCAGTCGAGCAGGGTCCGCTAACTATGGGTACACCTTC. Encoded protein: CASSRAGSANYGYTF.